This T cell receptor (beta chain) was recovered during a study of blood T cells in healthy people across ages. Peripheral blood, about 9.3 milliliters per donor, was collected. The authors isolated at least 6.5 million PBMCs per sample. Broader study findings: TCR beta diversity correlated strongly with naive T cell percentage. Older age went with lower TCR beta diversity per million T cells, in a roughly linear way.

A second PCR, run for roughly 7 to 12 cycles, used a sample-barcoded 5' primer plus a J-beta primer mix. Each CDR3 protein is one row after TCRdb ran MiXCR on the 5' RACE reads. This sample has almost 800,000 distinct CDR3 sequences, with roughly 64% found just once. This clonotype was observed a handful of times. The target antigen is unknown. This CDR3 is built from 17 residues. Trimming took 2 bases from V and 7 from J; bases not matched to a gene: 11. Germline V gene data show CDR1 as LGHDT and CDR2 as YNNKEL (reference sequence). This receptor was obtained from a man aged 30 to 39 in good health. V is TRBV3-1 and J is TRBJ1-2, with 12 nucleotides matching TRBD1. Specimen: blood. DNA of the CDR3: TGTGCCAGCAGCCAAATCACCCCGGGACAGGGGGCGGGTGGCTACACCTTC. Amino acid sequence: CASSQITPGQGAGGYTF. Filled out from reference TRBV3-1 and TRBJ1-2, the complete variable domain reads DTAVSQTPKYLVTQMGNDKSIKCEQNLGHDTMYWYKQDSKKFLKIMFSYNNKELIINETVPNRFSPKSPDKAHLNLHINSLELGDSAVYFCASSQITPGQGAGGYTFGSGTRLTVV.